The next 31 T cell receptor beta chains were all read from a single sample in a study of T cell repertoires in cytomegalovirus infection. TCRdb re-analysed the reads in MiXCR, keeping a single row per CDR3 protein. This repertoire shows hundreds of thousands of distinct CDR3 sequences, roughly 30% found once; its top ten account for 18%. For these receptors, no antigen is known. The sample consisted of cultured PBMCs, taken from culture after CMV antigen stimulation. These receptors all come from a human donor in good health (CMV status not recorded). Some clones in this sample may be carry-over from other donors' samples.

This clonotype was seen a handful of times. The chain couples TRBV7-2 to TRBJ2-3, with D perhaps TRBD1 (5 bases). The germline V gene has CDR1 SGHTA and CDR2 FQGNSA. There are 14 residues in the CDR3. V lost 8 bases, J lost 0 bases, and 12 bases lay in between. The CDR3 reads CASGAGPSTDTQYF. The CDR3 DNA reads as TGTGCCAGCGGGGCAGGGCCTAGCACAGATACGCAGTATTTT.

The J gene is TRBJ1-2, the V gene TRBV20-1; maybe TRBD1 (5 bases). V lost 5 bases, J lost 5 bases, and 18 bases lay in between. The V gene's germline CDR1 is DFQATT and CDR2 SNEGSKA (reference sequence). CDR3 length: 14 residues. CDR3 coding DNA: TGCAGTGCTCCCCTCCGGGACGGAATTTATGGCTACACCTTC. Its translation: CSAPLRDGIYGYTF.

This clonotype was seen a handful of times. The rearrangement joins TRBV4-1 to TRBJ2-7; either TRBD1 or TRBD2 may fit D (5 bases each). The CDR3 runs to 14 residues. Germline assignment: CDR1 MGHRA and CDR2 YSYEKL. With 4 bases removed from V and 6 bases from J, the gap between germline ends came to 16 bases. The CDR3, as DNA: TGCGCCAGCAGCCCCGTGCCCCGGGGCTTCGAGCAGTACTTC. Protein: CASSPVPRGFEQYF.

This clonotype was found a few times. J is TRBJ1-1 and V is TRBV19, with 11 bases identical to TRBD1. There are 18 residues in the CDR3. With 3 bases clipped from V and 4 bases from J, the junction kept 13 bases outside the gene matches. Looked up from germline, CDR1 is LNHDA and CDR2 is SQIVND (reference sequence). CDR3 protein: CASSIPRRTGGAPTEAFF. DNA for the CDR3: TGTGCCAGTAGTATCCCCCGTAGGACAGGGGGCGCCCCCACTGAAGCTTTCTTT.

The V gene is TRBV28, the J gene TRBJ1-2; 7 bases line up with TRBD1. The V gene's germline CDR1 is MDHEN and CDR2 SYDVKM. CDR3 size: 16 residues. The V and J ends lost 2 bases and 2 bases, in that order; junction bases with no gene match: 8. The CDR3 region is CASSLLDRVGNYGYTF. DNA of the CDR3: TGTGCCAGCAGTTTACTAGACAGGGTAGGAAACTATGGCTACACCTTC.

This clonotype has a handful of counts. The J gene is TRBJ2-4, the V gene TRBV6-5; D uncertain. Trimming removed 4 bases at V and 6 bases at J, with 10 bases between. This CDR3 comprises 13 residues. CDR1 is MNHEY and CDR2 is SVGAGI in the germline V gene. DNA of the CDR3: TGTGCCAGCAGTTCCCCCGACCCAAACATTCAGTACTTC. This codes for CASSSPDPNIQYF.

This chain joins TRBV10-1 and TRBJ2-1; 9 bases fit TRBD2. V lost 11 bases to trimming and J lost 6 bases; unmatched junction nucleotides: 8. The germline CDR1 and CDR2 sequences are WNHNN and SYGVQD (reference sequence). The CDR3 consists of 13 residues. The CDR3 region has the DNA TGCGCCCCCTCCCTAGCGGGATGCAATGAGCAGTTCTTC. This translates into CAPSLAGCNEQFF.

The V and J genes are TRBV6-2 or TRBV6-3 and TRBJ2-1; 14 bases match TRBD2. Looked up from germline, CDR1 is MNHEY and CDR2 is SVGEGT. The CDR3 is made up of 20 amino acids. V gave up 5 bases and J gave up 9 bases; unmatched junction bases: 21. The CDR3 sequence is CASSLRPRGLAGEFGSEQFF. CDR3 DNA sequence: TGTGCCAGCAGTCTCCGGCCCCGGGGACTAGCGGGAGAGTTCGGCAGTGAGCAGTTCTTC.

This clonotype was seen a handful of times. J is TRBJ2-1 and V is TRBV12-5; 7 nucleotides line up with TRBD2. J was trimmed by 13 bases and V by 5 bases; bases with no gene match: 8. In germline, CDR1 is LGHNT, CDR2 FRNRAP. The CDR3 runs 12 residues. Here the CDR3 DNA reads TGTGCTAGTGGTCTCGAAGCGGGACCACAGTTCTTC. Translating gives CASGLEAGPQFF.

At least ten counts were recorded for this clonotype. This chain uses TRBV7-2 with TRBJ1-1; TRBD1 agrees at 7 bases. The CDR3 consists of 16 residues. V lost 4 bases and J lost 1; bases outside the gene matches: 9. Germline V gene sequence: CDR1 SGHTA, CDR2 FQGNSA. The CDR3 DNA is TGTGCCAGCAGCTGGGGGAGGGGGCGGGGGAACACTGAAGCTTTCTTT. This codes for CASSWGRGRGNTEAFF.

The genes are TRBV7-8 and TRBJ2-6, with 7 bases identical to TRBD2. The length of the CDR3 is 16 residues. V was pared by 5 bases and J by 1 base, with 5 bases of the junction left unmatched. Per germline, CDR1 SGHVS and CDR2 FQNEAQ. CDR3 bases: TGTGCCAGCAGCCCGCTGGGGGGGTCTGGGGCCAACGTCCTGACTTTC. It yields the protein CASSPLGGSGANVLTF.

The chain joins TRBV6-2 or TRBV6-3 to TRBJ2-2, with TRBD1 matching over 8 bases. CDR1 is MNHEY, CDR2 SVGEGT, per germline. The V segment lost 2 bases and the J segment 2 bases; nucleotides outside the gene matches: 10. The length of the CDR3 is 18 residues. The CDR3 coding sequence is TGTGCCAGCAGTTACGGCCAGGGGGCGTCCCTTAACACCGGGGAGCTGTTTTTT. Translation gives CASSYGQGASLNTGELFF.

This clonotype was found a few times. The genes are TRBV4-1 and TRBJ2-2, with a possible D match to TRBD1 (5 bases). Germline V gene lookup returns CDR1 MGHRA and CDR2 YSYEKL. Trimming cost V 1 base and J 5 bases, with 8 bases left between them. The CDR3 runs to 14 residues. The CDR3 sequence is CASSQVDKTGELFF. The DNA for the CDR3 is TGCGCCAGCAGCCAAGTGGACAAAACCGGGGAGCTGTTTTTT.

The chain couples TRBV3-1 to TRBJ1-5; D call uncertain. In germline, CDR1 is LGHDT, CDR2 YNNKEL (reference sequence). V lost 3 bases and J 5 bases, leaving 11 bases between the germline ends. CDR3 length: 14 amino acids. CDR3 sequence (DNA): TGTGCCAGCAGCCAGGGAGTGGGGTATCAGCCCCAGCATTTT. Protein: CASSQGVGYQPQHF.

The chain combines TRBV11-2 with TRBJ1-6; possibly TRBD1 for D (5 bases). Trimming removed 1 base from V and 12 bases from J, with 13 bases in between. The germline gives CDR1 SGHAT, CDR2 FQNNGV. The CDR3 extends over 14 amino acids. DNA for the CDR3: TGTGCCAGCAGCTTAGTTCCCGCGAGGGGACCCCTCCACTTT. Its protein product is CASSLVPARGPLHF. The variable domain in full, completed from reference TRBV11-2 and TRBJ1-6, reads EAGVAQSPRYKIIEKRQSVAFWCNPISGHATLYWYQQILGQGPKLLIQFQNNGVVDDSQLPKDRFSAERLKGVDSTLKIQPAKLEDSAVYLCASSLVPARGPLHFGNGTRLTVT.

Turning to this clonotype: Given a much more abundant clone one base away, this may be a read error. CDR3 nucleotide sequence: TGTGCCAGCGGCTTAGTGCCCCAGCCCCTCTCTGGAAACACCATATATTTT. This gives the protein CASGLVPQPLSGNTIYF. The V and J genes are TRBV7-2 and TRBJ1-3; D is uncertain. Germline V gives CDR1 SGHTA, CDR2 FQGNSA. This CDR3 has 17 amino acids.

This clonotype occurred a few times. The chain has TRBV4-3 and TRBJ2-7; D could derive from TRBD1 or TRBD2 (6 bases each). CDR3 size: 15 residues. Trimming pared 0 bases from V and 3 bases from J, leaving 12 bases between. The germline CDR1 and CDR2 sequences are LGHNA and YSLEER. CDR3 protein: CASSQERGAGYEQYF. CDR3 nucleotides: TGCGCCAGCAGCCAAGAGAGGGGGGCAGGCTACGAGCAGTACTTC.

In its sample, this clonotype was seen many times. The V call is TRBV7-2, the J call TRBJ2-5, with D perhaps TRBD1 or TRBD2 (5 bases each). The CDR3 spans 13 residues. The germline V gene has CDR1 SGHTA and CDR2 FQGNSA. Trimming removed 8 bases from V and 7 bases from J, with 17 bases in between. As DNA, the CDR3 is TGTGCCAGCGATAAGGGGAGTTCTGGGACCCAGTACTTC. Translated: CASDKGSSGTQYF.

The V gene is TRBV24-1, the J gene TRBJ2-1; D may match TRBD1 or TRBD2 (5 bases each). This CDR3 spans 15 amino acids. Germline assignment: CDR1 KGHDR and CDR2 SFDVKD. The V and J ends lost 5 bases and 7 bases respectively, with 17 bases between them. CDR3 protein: CATSGVAGPGNEQFF. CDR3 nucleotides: TGTGCCACCAGTGGGGTGGCAGGGCCGGGGAATGAGCAGTTCTTC.

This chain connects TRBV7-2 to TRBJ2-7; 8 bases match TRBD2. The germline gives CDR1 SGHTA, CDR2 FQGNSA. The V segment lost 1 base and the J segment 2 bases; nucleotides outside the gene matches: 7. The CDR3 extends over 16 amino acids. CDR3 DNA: TGTGCCAGCAGCTTAGTGTCCGGGGGGGAGGCCTACGAGCAGTACTTC. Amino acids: CASSLVSGGEAYEQYF. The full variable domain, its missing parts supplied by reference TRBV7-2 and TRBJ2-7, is GAGVSQSPSNKVTEKGKDVELRCDPISGHTALYWYRQSLGQGLEFLIYFQGNSAPDKSGLPSDRFSAERTGGSVSTLTIQRTQQEDSAVYLCASSLVSGGEAYEQYFGPGTRLTVT.

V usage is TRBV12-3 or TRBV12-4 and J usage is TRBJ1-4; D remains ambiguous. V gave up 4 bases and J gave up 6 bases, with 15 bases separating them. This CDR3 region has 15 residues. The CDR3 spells CASSSRYKADEKLFF. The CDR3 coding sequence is TGTGCCAGCAGTTCTAGGTATAAAGCGGATGAAAAACTGTTTTTT.

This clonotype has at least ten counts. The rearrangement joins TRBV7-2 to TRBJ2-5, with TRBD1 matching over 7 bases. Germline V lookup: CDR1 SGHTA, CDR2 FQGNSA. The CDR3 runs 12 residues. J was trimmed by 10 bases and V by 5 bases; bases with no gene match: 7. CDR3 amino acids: CASSPTGDRQYF. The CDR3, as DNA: TGTGCCAGCAGCCCTACAGGGGATCGCCAGTACTTC.

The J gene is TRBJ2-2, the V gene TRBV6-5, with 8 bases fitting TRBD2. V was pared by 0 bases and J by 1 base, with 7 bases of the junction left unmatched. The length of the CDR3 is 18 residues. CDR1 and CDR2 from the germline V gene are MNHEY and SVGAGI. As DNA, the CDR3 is TGTGCCAGCAGTTACTCGAGATTCGGGGGGGGGAACACCGGGGAGCTGTTTTTT. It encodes CASSYSRFGGGNTGELFF.

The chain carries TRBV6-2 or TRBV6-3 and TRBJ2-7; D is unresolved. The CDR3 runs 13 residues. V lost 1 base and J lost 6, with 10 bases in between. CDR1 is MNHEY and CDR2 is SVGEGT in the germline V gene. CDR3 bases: TGTGCCAGCAGTTACTACCCCGCCGGCGAGCAGTACTTC. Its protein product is CASSYYPAGEQYF.

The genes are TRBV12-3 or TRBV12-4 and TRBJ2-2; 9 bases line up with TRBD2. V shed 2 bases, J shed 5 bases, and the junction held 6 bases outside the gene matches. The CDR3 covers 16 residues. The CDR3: CASSLMVAGVTGELFF. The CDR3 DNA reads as TGTGCCAGCAGTTTAATGGTAGCGGGAGTAACCGGGGAGCTGTTTTTT.

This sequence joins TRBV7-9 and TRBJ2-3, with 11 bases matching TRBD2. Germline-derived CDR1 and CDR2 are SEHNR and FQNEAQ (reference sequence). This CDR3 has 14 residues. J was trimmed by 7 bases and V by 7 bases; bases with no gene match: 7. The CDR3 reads CASNRLAGGHTQYF. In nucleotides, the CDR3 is TGTGCCAGCAACCGGCTAGCGGGGGGACATACGCAGTATTTT.

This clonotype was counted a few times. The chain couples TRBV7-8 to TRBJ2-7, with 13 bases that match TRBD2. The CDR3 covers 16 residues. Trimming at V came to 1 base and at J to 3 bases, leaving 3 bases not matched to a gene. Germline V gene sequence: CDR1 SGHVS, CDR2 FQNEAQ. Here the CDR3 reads CASSLGTSGSYYEQYF. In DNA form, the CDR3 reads TGTGCCAGCAGCTTAGGGACTAGCGGGAGCTACTACGAGCAGTACTTC.

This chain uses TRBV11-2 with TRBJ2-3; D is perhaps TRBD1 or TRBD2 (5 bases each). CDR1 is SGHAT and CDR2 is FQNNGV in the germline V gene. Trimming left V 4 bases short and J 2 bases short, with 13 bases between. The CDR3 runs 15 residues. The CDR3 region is CASSSQGVDTDTQYF. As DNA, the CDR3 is TGTGCCAGCAGCTCGCAGGGAGTGGACACAGATACGCAGTATTTT.

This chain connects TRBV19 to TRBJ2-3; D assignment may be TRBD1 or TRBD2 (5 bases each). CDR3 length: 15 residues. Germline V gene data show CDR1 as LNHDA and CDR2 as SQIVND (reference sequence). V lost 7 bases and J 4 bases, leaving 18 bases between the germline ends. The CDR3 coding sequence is TGTGCCAGTACCCCTCGGGGCAAAGGAGCAGATACGCAGTATTTT. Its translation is CASTPRGKGADTQYF.

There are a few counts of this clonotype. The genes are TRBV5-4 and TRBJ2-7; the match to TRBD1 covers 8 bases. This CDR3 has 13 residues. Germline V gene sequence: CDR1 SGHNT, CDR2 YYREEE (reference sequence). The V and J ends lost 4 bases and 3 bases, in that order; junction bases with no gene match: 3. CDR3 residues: CASSTGQGYEQYF. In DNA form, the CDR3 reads TGTGCCAGCAGCACCGGACAGGGCTACGAGCAGTACTTC.

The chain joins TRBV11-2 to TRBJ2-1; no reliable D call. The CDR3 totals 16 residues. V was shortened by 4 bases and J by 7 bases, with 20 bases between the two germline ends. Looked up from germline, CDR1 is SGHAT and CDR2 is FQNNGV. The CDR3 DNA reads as TGTGCCAGCAGCTCTACGGGTCCAATAAAGCGAAATGAGCAGTTCTTC. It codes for CASSSTGPIKRNEQFF.